What follows describes a single T cell receptor beta chain. The antigen is undetermined. This sample was taken from a study of long-term antiretroviral therapy in people with HIV. Turning to the study itself: By about a decade, the earliest samples predate the 2015 immediate-ART recommendation. Study outcomes and limitations: Post-ART, diversity grew, though it stayed under transplant donor control levels. All blood samples came from the years 2004 to 2017, possibly under older ART regimens.

After removal of 1 base from V and 6 bases from J, the junction contained 3 bases not matched to a gene. The CDR3 runs to 15 residues. The germline gives CDR1 SGDLS, CDR2 YYNGEE. Survey-level resolution applied to immunoSEQ assay v3.0. In sequencing, roughly 35,000-50,000 T-cell genomes per sample were targeted. The table came from immunoSEQ multiplex PCR; TCRdb's copy has only in-frame clones and leaves some out. The data show 40,000 or so clones, with 65% to 90% seen just once and 10% to 15% held by the top ten. This TCR was recovered from a man between 18 and 29 years old with HIV. The sequenced sample was unsorted PBMCs, obtained 0.3 years after starting antiretroviral therapy. V and J are TRBV9 and TRBJ2-3, with 12 positions matching TRBD2. The CDR3 spells CASSVTSGRSDTQYF. The CDR3 DNA is TGTGCCAGCAGCGTAACTAGCGGGAGGTCGGATACGCAGTATTTT.